Listed below are T cell receptor beta chains from one sample, sequenced in a study of a mutant IDH1 vaccine in newly diagnosed glioma. TCRdb's table, derived via immunoSEQ multiplex PCR, lists solely in-frame clones and lacks some. The table records tens of thousands of clones, about nine tenths of them present only once. The starting material was PBMCs, obtained from a glioma patient treated with radiotherapy, temozolomide or both. The source of these receptors is a woman in her forties with glioma. Each CDR3 is given with its conserved first and last residue. The D gene is left open where the match is weak. Only part of the rows carry a size: once, few, many, or a class if the clone is expanded.

d_call	v_call	clone_size	j_call	cdr3_nt	cdr3_aa
-	TRBV25-1	-	TRBJ2-1	TGTGCCAGTAGTGGGGCGACGCAGTTCTTC	CASSGATQFF
-	TRBV7-3	-	TRBJ2-2	TGTGCCAGCAGGGACAGACAATCCACCGGGGAGCTGTTTTTT	CASRDRQSTGELFF
-	TRBV10-3	-	TRBJ1-2	TGTGCCATCACAGACATTAACTATGGCTACACCTTC	CAITDINYGYTF
TRBD1	TRBV10-2	-	TRBJ2-7	TGCGCCAGCAGAGACAGGGTATCGGACGAGCAGTACTTC	CASRDRVSDEQYF
-	TRBV20-1	-	TRBJ2-7	TGCAGTGCCACGGATCACTACGAGCAGTACTTC	CSATDHYEQYF
-	TRBV5-5	-	TRBJ2-2	TGTGCCAGCCGATCTAACCCGAACACCGGGGAGCTGTTTTTT	CASRSNPNTGELFF
TRBD1	TRBV4-1	-	TRBJ2-7	TGCGCCAGCAGCCAAGACCTCGGGACAGGGGGCAACGAGCAGTACTTC	CASSQDLGTGGNEQYF
TRBD1	TRBV7-9	-	TRBJ1-1	TGTGCCAGCAGCGGAGGGACAGGGAGGGGAGCTGAAGCTTTCTTT	CASSGGTGRGAEAFF
-	TRBV7-2	-	TRBJ1-1	TGTGCCAGCAGCCTAGAACCGAACACTGAAGCTTTCTTT	CASSLEPNTEAFF
TRBD1	TRBV10-1	-	TRBJ2-1	TGCGCCAGCAGTGAGACAGGGGCGCGTGAGCAGTTCTTC	CASSETGAREQFF
-	TRBV4-1	-	TRBJ2-3	TGCGCCAGCAGCCCCCCGAGACTAGTGAGCACAGATACGCAGTATTTT	CASSPPRLVSTDTQYF
TRBD1	TRBV19	-	TRBJ2-7	TGTGCCAGTAGTCACAGGGGTTTGTACGAGCAGTACTTC	CASSHRGLYEQYF
TRBD1	TRBV6-5	-	TRBJ1-3	TGTGCCAGCAGTTGGACAGGGGGAAACACCATATATTTT	CASSWTGGNTIYF
-	TRBV4-2	-	TRBJ1-4	TGTGCCAGCAGCCACTTCCGGGACCCTAATGAAAAACTGTTTTTT	CASSHFRDPNEKLFF
TRBD2	TRBV11-2	-	TRBJ2-1	TGTGCCAGCAGCTTAGAGCGAACGGGAGGGAACTACAATGAGCAGTTCTTC	CASSLERTGGNYNEQFF
-	TRBV25-1	-	TRBJ1-2	TGTGCCAGCAGTGACCCGGAGGACAGTTTGAGCGGCTACACCTTC	CASSDPEDSLSGYTF
-	TRBV6-1	few	TRBJ1-3	TGTGCCAGCAGTGAAGAGACTTACTCTGGAAACACCATATATTTT	CASSEETYSGNTIYF
-	TRBV2	-	TRBJ1-5	TGTGCCAGCACCGAGGGGCAGTACGGTCAGCCCCAGCATTTT	CASTEGQYGQPQHF
-	TRBV15	-	TRBJ1-4	TGTGCCACCAGCAGAGATGCCGGACCCCTGGCAGAAAAACTGTTTTTT	CATSRDAGPLAEKLFF
-	TRBV7-9	-	TRBJ2-7	TGTGCCAGCAGCTTAAGAGCAGAGACCTACGAGCAGTACTTC	CASSLRAETYEQYF
TRBD2	TRBV5-1	once	TRBJ2-7	TGCGCCAGCAGCGGAACTAGCGGGGGTTTCTACGAGCAGTACTTC	CASSGTSGGFYEQYF
TRBD1	TRBV5-6	-	TRBJ2-2	TGTGCCAGCAGCGCCGACAGGGTTGGGAACACCGGGGAGCTGTTTTTT	CASSADRVGNTGELFF
TRBD2	TRBV28	few	TRBJ2-1	TGTGCCAGCAGCGGGACTAGCGGGAGCAATGAGCAGTTCTTC	CASSGTSGSNEQFF
-	TRBV10-3	-	TRBJ2-3	TGTGCCATCAGTGTCCAGGGAGGAGATACGCAGTATTTT	CAISVQGGDTQYF
-	TRBV7-9	-	TRBJ2-3	TGTGCCAGCAGCTTAGGACTTAGCACAGATACGCAGTATTTT	CASSLGLSTDTQYF
TRBD1	TRBV30	once	TRBJ1-4	TGTGCCTGGAGCCATTACAGGGGTGAGGCTGAAAAACTGTTTTTT	CAWSHYRGEAEKLFF
-	TRBV19	-	TRBJ1-1	TGTGCCAGTAGTGACAGATTTGAAGCTTTCTTT	CASSDRFEAFF
-	TRBV2	-	TRBJ2-5	TGTGCCAGCAGTGAAGAAGGAGAGACCCAGTACTTC	CASSEEGETQYF
TRBD1	TRBV15	-	TRBJ1-1	TGTGCCACCAGCAGAGGGCGCTACCGGGACAGGGAAACTGAAGCTTTCTTT	CATSRGRYRDRETEAFF
-	TRBV4-1	-	TRBJ2-7	TGCGCCAGCAGCCAAGTAAGGGGGGGGAGGGCCGACAAGCAGTACTTC	CASSQVRGGRADKQYF